What follows is one T cell receptor (beta chain) and its context. Its antigen is not known. These data are taken from a study of beta chain features in type 1 diabetes. Findings and caveats of the study: When Type 1 diabetes patients were examined, their TCRB CDR3s proved moderately but significantly shorter in all four CD4+ subsets.

Every bit of the isolated RNA underwent reverse transcription, so sequencing read expressed TCRB transcripts. Profiled with immunoSEQ multiplex PCR; TCRdb holds only in-frame clones, not every one. The data show more than 95,000 clones, roughly 28% seen once. Trimming took off 3 bases at V and 0 bases at J, with 18 bases between the two ends. Germline assignment: CDR1 MNHEY and CDR2 SMNVEV (reference sequence). The CDR3 length is 17 residues. CD4+ naive, central memory, regulatory and stem cell-like memory subsets were isolated by sorting on CD45RO/CCR7/CD25/CD127/CD95/CD27. The sample consisted of central memory CD4+ T cells from blood. The TCR was taken from a woman between 18 and 29 years old with type 1 diabetes. This chain joins TRBV27 and TRBJ2-7; perhaps TRBD1 as D (6 bases). CDR3 protein: CASSFRTASGGSYEQYF. Here the CDR3 DNA reads TGTGCCAGCAGTTTCAGGACAGCCTCCGGAGGCTCCTACGAGCAGTACTTC.